Listed below are T cell receptor beta chains from one sample, sequenced in a study of cytomegalovirus exposure and HLA in healthy donors. The repertoire was sequenced with immunoSEQ multiplex PCR; TCRdb's copy has only in-frame clones and lacks some. The profile shows under 200,000 clones, over 60% of them singletons. Sequencing input: PBMCs. The receptor source for this set is a man in his forties or fifties in good health and CMV-seronegative. Both conserved end residues are part of each CDR3. D genes are given only for firm matches. Clone size is given for some rows only: seen once, a few or many times, or a class if the clone is expanded.

d_call: TRBD1
clone_size: few
v_call: TRBV6-5
j_call: TRBJ2-7
cdr3_aa: CASSYRGQESSYEQYF
cdr3_nt: TGTGCCAGCAGTTATAGGGGGCAGGAGAGCTCCTACGAGCAGTACTTC

d_call: .
clone_size: once
v_call: TRBV5-6
j_call: TRBJ2-7
cdr3_aa: CASRAGYAYEQYF
cdr3_nt: TGTGCCAGCAGGGCGGGCTACGCCTACGAGCAGTACTTC

d_call: .
clone_size: .
v_call: TRBV5-4
j_call: TRBJ1-1
cdr3_aa: CASTSSSGNTEAFF
cdr3_nt: TGTGCCAGCACCTCCTCCTCAGGGAACACTGAAGCTTTCTTT

d_call: TRBD1
clone_size: .
v_call: TRBV6-1
j_call: TRBJ1-2
cdr3_aa: CASSAMGQGYGYTF
cdr3_nt: TGTGCCAGCAGTGCAATGGGACAGGGCTATGGCTACACCTTC

d_call: .
clone_size: .
v_call: TRBV21-1
j_call: TRBJ2-2
cdr3_aa: CASSKKGGCTGELFF
cdr3_nt: TGTGCCAGCAGCAAAAAAGGGGGCTGCACCGGGGAGCTGTTTTTT

d_call: .
clone_size: .
v_call: TRBV4-3
j_call: TRBJ1-2
cdr3_aa: CASSQGHVGGLLYGYTF
cdr3_nt: TGCGCCAGCAGCCAGGGGCATGTTGGGGGCCTCCTCTATGGCTACACCTTC

d_call: .
clone_size: .
v_call: TRBV4-3
j_call: TRBJ1-5
cdr3_aa: CASSQEAGQPQHF
cdr3_nt: TGCGCCAGCAGCCAAGAAGCGGGTCAGCCCCAGCATTTT

d_call: .
clone_size: .
v_call: TRBV18
j_call: TRBJ1-4
cdr3_aa: CASSPREWGEKLFF
cdr3_nt: TGTGCCAGCTCCCCCCGGGAATGGGGTGAAAAACTGTTTTTT

d_call: TRBD1
clone_size: .
v_call: TRBV19
j_call: TRBJ1-1
cdr3_aa: CASSMDRDLMGEAFF
cdr3_nt: TGTGCCAGTAGTATGGACAGGGATCTCATGGGTGAAGCTTTCTTT

d_call: .
clone_size: .
v_call: TRBV5-1
j_call: TRBJ1-1
cdr3_aa: CASSISPTGNTEAFF
cdr3_nt: TGCGCCAGCAGCATCTCGCCGACAGGGAACACTGAAGCTTTCTTT

d_call: TRBD1
clone_size: once
v_call: TRBV6-1
j_call: TRBJ2-1
cdr3_aa: CASSGNRGNNEQFF
cdr3_nt: TGTGCCAGCAGTGGGAACAGGGGTAACAATGAGCAGTTCTTC

d_call: TRBD1
clone_size: few
v_call: TRBV19
j_call: TRBJ1-4
cdr3_aa: CASRGTATNEKLFF
cdr3_nt: TGTGCCAGTAGGGGGACAGCCACTAATGAAAAACTGTTTTTT